Presented here are 12 T cell receptor beta chains from one specimen sequenced in a study of shared clonotypes between healthy human individuals. The protocol was immunoSEQ multiplex PCR, while the TCRdb copy is restricted to in-frame clones and leaves out a portion. The sample consists of about 610,000 clones, more than 95% of them appearing once. Sequencing was done on a sample of naive CD4+ T cells sorted from blood. The subset: CD45RA+ positively selected. Receptors were obtained from a woman between 25 and 40 years old in good health.

This chain connects TRBV6-5 to TRBJ1-2, with TRBD1 identical over 9 bases. CDR1 is MNHEY and CDR2 is SVGAGI in the germline V gene. This CDR3 has 16 amino acids. V lost 2 bases, J lost 3 bases, and 7 bases stayed unmatched. CDR3 in amino acids: CASSYGGQGQDYGYTF. DNA of the CDR3: TGTGCCAGCAGTTACGGAGGACAGGGGCAGGACTATGGCTACACCTTC.

This rearrangement joins TRBV27 to TRBJ1-4; 10 nucleotides align to TRBD1. Trimming at V came to 1 base and at J to 6 bases, leaving 2 bases not matched to a gene. The CDR3 has 15 residues. The germline gives CDR1 MNHEY, CDR2 SMNVEV (reference sequence). In nucleotides, the CDR3 is TGTGCCAGCAGTTTATTGGGGACAGGGGATGAAAAACTGTTTTTT. It translates to CASSLLGTGDEKLFF.

This chain links TRBV6-1 with TRBJ2-5; D not resolved. The CDR3 covers 11 residues. V lost 6 bases to trimming and J lost 2 bases, with 4 bases between them. Looked up from germline, CDR1 is MNHNS and CDR2 is SASEGT. CDR3 sequence: CASRAQETQYF. The CDR3 DNA is TGTGCCAGCAGGGCACAAGAGACCCAGTACTTC.

The V and J genes are TRBV7-6 and TRBJ2-1, with D tentatively TRBD1 (6 bases). The CDR3 sequence is 16 residues long. Germline V gives CDR1 SGHVS, CDR2 FNYEAQ. V shed 3 bases and J shed 6 bases, with 18 bases lying between them. The CDR3 region has the DNA TGTGCCAGCAGCTTGGAAACAGGGAAAGGGGCCAATGAGCAGTTCTTC. It yields the protein CASSLETGKGANEQFF.

This clone was found once. V and J are TRBV6-6 and TRBJ1-2, with TRBD1 matching 7 bases. This CDR3 region has 15 residues. After removal of 2 bases from V and 8 bases from J, the junction contained 11 bases not matched to a gene. Germline V CDR1 and CDR2: MNHNY, SVGAGI (reference sequence). For the CDR3, the DNA is TGTGCCAGCAGTTACCAACAGGGGTCTCGGAGGGGCTACACCTTC. As protein: CASSYQQGSRRGYTF.

The J gene is TRBJ2-1, the V gene TRBV10-1, with 12 nucleotides matching TRBD1. Trimming cost V 6 bases and J 12 bases; bases outside gene matches: 15. The CDR3 runs 16 residues. Germline CDR1 reads WNHNN; CDR2 reads SYGVQD (reference sequence). This CDR3 is CASSLGGTGGNGRQFF. CDR3 bases: TGCGCCAGCAGCCTCGGTGGGACAGGGGGCAACGGGAGGCAGTTCTTC.

The V gene is TRBV27, the J gene TRBJ1-1; D unclear. V dropped 4 bases and J dropped 3 bases, with 15 bases sitting between them. From germline, CDR1 is MNHEY and CDR2 SMNVEV (reference sequence). This CDR3 has 15 amino acids. Here the CDR3 DNA reads TGTGCCAGCAGTTCAAAACACGGGCGGGACACTGAAGCTTTCTTT. Encoded protein: CASSSKHGRDTEAFF.

The V gene is TRBV5-1, the J gene TRBJ2-2, with 7 nucleotides matching TRBD2. This CDR3 comprises 16 residues. J gave up 3 bases and V 3 bases, and 8 bases lay outside the gene matches. The germline V gene has CDR1 SGHRS and CDR2 YFSETQ. The CDR3 DNA reads TGCGCCAGCAGCTCCCGGACTAGTTGGGACACCGGGGAGCTGTTTTTT. It translates to CASSSRTSWDTGELFF.

The rearrangement links TRBV27 to TRBJ1-5; 10 bases align to TRBD1. The CDR3 runs to 17 residues. Looked up from germline, CDR1 is MNHEY and CDR2 is SMNVEV (reference sequence). With V trimmed by 5 bases and J by 6 bases, 13 bases remained unmatched. The CDR3: CASSPAGQGNLGQPQHF. The CDR3 nucleotides read TGTGCCAGCAGTCCTGCGGGACAGGGGAATTTGGGTCAGCCCCAGCATTTT.

This chain uses TRBV6-1 with TRBJ2-6; D ambiguous. Per the germline V gene, CDR1 is MNHNS and CDR2 is SASEGT. The length of the CDR3 is 15 residues. Trimming shortened V by 3 bases and J by 4 bases, and 10 bases separated the two germline ends. The CDR3 DNA reads TGTGCCAGCAGTGATAAGAGTACCGGGGCCAACGTCCTGACTTTC. Its protein is CASSDKSTGANVLTF.

V and J are TRBV25-1 and TRBJ2-1, with D possibly matching TRBD1 (5 bases). The CDR3 is 15 amino acids. Per the germline V gene, CDR1 is MGHDK and CDR2 is SYGVNS. Trimming removed 5 bases from V and 3 bases from J, with 14 bases in between. The CDR3 region is CASSRTTQFYNEQFF. The CDR3 coding sequence is TGTGCCAGCAGTCGGACAACCCAGTTCTACAATGAGCAGTTCTTC.

The chain uses TRBV7-9 and TRBJ1-1; D is possibly TRBD1 (6 bases). V shed 2 bases and J shed 4 bases, with 14 bases lying between them. The CDR3 length is 15 residues. The V gene's germline CDR1 is SEHNR and CDR2 FQNEAQ (reference sequence). Written as DNA, the CDR3 is TGTGCCAGCAGCTTATTAGGGGGGAGAGGCACTGAAGCTTTCTTT. Protein: CASSLLGGRGTEAFF.